This TCR beta chain was documented in a study of blood T cell repertoires in COVID-19. Original analysis: Quantification of nucleated cells was approximated via reference gene primer amplification. Profiled with immunoSEQ multiplex PCR; TCRdb holds only in-frame clones, not every one. That table furnishes V, J and clone size, whereas the DNA furnished D and trimming. Among over 200,000 clones listed, approximately 88% were seen once. The V gene end was trimmed by 4 bases and the J gene end by 0 bases; junction bases not matched to a gene: 4. CDR1 is MGHRA, CDR2 YSYEKL, per germline. The CDR3 covers 18 residues.

The source of this sequence is a man aged 18 to 29 with acute COVID-19. The rearrangement uses TRBV4-1 and TRBJ2-4; 15 bases match TRBD2. Sequencing was done on a sample of PBMCs or T cells enriched from blood (not recorded which). The CDR3 region has the DNA TGCGCCAGCAGCCGGGGACTAGCGGGAGGCCCAGCCAAAAACATTCAGTACTTC. Amino acid sequence: CASSRGLAGGPAKNIQYF.